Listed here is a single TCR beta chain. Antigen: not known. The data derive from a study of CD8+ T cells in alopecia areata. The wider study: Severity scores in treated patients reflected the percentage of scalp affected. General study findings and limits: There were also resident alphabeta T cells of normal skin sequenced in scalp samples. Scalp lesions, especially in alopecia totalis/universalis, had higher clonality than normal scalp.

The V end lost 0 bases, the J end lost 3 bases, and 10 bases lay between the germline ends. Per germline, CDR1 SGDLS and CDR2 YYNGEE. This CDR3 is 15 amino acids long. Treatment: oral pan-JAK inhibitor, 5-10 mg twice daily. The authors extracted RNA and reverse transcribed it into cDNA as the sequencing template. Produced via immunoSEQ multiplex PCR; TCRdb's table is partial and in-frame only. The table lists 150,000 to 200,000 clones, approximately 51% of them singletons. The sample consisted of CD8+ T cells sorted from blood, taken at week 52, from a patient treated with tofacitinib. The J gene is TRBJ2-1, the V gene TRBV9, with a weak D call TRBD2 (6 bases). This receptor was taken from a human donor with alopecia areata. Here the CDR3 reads CASSVDGGVYNEQFF. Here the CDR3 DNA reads TGTGCCAGCAGCGTAGACGGCGGGGTCTACAATGAGCAGTTCTTC.